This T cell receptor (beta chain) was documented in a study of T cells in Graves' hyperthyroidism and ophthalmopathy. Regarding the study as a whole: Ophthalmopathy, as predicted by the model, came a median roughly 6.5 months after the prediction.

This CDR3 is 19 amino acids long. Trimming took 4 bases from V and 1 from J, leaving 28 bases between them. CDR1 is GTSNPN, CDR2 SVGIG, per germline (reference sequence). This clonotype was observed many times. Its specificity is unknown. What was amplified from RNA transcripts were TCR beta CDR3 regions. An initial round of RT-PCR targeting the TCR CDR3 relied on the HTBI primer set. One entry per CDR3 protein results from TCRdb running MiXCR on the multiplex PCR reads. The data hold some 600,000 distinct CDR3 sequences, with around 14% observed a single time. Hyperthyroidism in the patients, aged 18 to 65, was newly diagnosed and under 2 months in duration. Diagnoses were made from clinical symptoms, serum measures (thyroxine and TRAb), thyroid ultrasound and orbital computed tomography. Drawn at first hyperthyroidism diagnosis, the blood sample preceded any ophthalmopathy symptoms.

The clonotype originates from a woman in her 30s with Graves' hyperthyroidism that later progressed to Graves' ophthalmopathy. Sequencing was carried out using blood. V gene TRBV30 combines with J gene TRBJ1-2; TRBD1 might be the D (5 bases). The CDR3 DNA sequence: TGTGCCTGGAAACCCCGCCTCCCTGGGACCAAGTCGAGTAACTATGGCTACACCTTC. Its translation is CAWKPRLPGTKSSNYGYTF.